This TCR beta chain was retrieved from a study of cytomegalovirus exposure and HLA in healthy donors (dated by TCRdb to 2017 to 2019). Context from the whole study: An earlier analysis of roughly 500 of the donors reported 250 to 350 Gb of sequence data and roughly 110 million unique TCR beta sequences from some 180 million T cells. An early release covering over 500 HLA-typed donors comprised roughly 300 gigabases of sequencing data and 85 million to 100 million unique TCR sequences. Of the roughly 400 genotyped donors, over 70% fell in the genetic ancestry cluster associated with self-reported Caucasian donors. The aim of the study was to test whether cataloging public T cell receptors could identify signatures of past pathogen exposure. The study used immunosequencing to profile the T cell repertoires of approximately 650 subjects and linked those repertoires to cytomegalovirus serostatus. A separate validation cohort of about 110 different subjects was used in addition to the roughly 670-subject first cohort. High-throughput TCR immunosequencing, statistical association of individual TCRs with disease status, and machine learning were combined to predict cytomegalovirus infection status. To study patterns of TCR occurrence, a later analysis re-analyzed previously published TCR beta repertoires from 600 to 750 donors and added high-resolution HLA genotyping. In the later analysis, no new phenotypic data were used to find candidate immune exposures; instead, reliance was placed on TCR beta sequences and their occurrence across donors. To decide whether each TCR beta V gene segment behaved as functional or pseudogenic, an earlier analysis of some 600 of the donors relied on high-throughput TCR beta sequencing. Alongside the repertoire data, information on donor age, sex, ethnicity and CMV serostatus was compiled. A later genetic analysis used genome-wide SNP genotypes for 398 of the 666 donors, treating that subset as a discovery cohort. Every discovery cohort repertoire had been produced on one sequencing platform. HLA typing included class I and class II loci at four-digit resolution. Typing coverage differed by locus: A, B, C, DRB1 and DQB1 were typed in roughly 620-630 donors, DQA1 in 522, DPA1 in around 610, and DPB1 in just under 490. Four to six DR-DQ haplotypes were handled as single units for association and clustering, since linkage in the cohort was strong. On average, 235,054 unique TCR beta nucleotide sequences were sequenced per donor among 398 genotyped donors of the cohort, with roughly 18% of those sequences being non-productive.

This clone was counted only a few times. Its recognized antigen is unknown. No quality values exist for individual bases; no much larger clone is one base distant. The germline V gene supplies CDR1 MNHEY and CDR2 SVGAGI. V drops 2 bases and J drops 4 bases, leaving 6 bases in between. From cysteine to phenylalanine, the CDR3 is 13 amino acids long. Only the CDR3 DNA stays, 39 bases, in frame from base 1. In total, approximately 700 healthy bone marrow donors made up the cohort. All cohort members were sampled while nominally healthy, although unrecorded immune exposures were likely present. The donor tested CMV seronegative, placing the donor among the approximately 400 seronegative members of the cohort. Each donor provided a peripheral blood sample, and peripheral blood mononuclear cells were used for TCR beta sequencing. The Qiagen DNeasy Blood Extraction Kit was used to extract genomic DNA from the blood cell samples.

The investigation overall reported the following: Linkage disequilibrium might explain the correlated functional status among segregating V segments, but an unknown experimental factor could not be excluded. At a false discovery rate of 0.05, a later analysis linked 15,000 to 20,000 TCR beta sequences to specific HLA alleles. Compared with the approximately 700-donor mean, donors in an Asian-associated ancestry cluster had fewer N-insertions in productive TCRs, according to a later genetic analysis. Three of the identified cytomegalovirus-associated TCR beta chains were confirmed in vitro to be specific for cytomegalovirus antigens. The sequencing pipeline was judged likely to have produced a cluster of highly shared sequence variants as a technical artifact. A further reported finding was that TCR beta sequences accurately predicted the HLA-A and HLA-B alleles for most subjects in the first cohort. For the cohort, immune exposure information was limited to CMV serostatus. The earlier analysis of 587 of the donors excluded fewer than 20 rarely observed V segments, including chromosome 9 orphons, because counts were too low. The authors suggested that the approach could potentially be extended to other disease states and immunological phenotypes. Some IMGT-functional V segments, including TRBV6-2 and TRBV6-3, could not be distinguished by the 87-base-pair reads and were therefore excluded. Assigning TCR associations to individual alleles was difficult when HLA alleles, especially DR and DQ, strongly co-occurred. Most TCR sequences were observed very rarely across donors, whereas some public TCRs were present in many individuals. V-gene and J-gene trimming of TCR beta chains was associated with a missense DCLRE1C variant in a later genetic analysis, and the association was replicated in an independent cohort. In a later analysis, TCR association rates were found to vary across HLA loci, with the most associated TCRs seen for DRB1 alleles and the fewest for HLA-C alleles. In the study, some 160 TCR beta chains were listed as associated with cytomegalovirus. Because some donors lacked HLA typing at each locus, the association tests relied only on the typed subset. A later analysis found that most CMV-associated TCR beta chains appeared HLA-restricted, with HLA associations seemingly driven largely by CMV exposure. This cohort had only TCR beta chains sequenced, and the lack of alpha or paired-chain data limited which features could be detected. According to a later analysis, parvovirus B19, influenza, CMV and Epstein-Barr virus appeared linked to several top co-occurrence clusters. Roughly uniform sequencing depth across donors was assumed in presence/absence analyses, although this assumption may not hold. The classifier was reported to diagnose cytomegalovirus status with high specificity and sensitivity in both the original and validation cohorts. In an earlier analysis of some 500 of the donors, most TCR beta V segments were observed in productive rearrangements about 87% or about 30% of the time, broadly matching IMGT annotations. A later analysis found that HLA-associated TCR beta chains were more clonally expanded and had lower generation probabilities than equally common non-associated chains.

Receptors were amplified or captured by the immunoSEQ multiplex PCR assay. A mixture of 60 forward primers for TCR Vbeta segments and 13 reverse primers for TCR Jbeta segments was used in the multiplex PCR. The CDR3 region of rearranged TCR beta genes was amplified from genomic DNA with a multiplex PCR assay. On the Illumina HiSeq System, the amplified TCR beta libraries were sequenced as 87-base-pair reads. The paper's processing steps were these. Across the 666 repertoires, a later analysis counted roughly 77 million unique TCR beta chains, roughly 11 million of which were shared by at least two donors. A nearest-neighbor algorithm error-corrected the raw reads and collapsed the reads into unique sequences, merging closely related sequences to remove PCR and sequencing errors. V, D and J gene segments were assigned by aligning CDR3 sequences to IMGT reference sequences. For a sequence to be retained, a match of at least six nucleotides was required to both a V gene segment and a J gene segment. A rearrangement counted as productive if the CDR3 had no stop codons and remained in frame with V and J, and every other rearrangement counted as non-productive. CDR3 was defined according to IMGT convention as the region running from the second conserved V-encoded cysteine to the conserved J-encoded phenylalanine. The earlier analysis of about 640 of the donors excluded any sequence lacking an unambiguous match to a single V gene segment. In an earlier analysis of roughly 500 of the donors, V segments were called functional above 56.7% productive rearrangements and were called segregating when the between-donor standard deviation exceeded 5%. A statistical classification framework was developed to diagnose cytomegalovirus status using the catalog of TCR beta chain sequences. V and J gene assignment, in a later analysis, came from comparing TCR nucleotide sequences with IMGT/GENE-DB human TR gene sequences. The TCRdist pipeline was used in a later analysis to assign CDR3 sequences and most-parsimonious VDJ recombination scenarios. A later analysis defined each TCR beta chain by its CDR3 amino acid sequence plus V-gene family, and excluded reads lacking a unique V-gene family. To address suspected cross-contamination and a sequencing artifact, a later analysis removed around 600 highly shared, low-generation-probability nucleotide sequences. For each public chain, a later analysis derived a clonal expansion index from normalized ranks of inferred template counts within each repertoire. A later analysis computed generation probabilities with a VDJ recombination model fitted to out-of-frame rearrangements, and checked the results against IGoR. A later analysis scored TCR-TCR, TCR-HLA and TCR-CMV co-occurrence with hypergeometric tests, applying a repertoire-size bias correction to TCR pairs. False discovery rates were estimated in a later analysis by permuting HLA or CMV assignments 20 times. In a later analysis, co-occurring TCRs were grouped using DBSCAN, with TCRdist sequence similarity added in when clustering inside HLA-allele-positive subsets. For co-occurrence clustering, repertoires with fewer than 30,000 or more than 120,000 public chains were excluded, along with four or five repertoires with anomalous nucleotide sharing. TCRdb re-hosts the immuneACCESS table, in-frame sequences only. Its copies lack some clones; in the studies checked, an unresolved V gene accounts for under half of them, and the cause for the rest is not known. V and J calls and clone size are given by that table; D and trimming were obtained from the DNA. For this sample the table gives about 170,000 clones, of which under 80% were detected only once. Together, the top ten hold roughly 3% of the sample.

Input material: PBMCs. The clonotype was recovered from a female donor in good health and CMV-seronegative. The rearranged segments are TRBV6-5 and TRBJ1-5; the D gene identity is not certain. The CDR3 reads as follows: CASSYERNQPQHF. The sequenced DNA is TGTGCCAGCAGTTACGAGAGGAATCAGCCCCAGCATTTT.